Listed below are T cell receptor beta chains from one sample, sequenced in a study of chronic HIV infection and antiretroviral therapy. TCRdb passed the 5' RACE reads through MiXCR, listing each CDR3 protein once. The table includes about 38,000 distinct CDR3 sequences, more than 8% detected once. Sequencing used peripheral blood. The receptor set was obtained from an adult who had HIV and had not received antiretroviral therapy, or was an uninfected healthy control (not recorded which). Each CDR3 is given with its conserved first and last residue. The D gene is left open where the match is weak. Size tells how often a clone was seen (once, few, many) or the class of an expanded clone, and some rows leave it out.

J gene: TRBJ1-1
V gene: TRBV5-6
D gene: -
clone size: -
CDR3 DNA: TGTGCCAGCAGCTTGGAGGGAACTGAAGCTTTCTTT
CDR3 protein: CASSLEGTEAFF

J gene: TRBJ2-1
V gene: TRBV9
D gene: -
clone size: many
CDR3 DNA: TGTGCCAGCAGCGTATCGGCGGCGGCCAATGAGCAGTTCTTC
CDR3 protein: CASSVSAAANEQFF

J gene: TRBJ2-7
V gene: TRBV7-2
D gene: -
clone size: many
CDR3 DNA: TGTGCCAGCAGCTTATCTTCTGTTGAGCAGTACTTC
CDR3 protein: CASSLSSVEQYF

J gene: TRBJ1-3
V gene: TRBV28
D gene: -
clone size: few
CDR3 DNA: TGTGCCAGCGGGGAAAACTCTGGAAACACCATATATTTT
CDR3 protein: CASGENSGNTIYF

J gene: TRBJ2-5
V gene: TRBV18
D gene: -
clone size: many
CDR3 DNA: TGTGCCAGCTCACCAACGGTTTACTTCCGAGCCGGAGAGACCCAGTACTTC
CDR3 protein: CASSPTVYFRAGETQYF

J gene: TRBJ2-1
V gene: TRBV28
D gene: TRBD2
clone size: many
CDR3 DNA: TGTGCCAGCAGTCCTAGCGGGCACTACAATGAGCAGTTCTTC
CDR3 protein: CASSPSGHYNEQFF

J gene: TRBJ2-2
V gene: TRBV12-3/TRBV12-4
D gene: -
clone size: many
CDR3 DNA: TGTGCCAGCAGTTTCGAGGCTGGGGGAGTGACCGGGGAGCTGTTTTTT
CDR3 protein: CASSFEAGGVTGELFF

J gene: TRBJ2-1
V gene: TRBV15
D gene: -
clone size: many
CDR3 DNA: TGTGCCACCAGCCGGGGACTTTTATACAATGAGCAGTTCTTC
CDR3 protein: CATSRGLLYNEQFF

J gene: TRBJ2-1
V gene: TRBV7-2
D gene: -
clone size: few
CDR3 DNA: TGTGCCAGCAGCCCTGAAATCTTCAATTGGCAGTTCTTC
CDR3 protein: CASSPEIFNWQFF

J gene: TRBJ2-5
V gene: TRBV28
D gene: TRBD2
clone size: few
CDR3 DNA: TGTGCCAGCAATCGGCAAGGCGGGAGGAAGACCCAGTACTTC
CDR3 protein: CASNRQGGRKTQYF

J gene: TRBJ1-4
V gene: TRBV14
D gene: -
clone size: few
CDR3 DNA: TGTGCCAGCAGCCGCATGGCCGAAAAACTGTTTTTT
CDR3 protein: CASSRMAEKLFF

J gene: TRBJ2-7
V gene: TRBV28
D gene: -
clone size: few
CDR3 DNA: TGTGCCAGCAGCACCAGATCCTACGAGCAGTACTTC
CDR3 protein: CASSTRSYEQYF

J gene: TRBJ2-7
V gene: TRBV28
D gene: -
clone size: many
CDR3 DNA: TGTGCCAGCAGTTCCAGCTACGAGCAGTACTTC
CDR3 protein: CASSSSYEQYF

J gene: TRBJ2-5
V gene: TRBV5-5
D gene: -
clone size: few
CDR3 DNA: TGTGCCAGCAGCTTGTTCGAGGGGCAGGGAGGAGAGACCCAGTACTTC
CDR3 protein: CASSLFEGQGGETQYF

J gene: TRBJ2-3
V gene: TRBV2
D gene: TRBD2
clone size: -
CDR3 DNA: TGTGCCAGCACGAGAAACCTAGCGGACCACACAGATACGCAGTATTTT
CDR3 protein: CASTRNLADHTDTQYF

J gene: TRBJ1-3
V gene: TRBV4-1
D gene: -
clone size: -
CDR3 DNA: TGCGCCAGCAGCCAAGATGGTTACGGTGGAAACACCATATATTTT
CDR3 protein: CASSQDGYGGNTIYF

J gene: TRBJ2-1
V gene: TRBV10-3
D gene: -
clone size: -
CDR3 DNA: TGTGCCATCAGTTTTGAGGGCTCGGAGCAGTTCTTC
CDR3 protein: CAISFEGSEQFF

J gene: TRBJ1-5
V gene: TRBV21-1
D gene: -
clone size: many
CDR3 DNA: TGTGCCAGCAGCGGTCAGGAACAGCCCCAGCATTTT
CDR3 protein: CASSGQEQPQHF

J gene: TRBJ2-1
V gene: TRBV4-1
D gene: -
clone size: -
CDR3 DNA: TGCGCCAGCAGCCAAGATACTGAGCAGTTCTTC
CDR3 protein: CASSQDTEQFF

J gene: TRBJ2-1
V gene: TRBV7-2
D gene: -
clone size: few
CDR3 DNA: TGTGCCAGCAGCGCCAGCGCGAACTCCTACAATGAGCAGTTCTTC
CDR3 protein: CASSASANSYNEQFF

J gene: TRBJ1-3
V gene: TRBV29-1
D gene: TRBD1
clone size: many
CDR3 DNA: TGCAGCGTTGAAGCCGGACAGGGGGCGGGTGGAAACACCATATATTTT
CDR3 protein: CSVEAGQGAGGNTIYF

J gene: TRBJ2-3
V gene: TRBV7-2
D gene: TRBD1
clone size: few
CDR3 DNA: TGTGCCAGCAGCTTTCAGGGGGCCCCCACAGATACGCAGTATTTT
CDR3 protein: CASSFQGAPTDTQYF

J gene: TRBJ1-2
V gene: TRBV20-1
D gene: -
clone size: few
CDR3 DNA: TGCAGTGCTAGGCCAACAGGAAACTATGGCTACACCTTC
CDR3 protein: CSARPTGNYGYTF

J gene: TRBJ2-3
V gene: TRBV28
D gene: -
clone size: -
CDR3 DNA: TGTGCCAGCAGCTACCCGGGAGTCACAGATACGCAGTATTTT
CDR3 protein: CASSYPGVTDTQYF

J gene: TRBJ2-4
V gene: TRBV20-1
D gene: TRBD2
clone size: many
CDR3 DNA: TGCAGTGCGTACTCCGGGACTACAAAAAACATTCAGTACTTC
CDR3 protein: CSAYSGTTKNIQYF

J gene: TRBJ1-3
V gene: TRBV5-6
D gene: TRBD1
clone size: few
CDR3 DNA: TGTGCCAGCGAAAGACAGGGGACTGGAAACACCATATATTTT
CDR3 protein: CASERQGTGNTIYF

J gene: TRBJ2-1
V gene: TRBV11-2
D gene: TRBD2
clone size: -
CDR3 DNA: TGTGCCAGCAGCTTAGAACTAGCGGTCTTAGGGGAGCAGTTCTTC
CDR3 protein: CASSLELAVLGEQFF

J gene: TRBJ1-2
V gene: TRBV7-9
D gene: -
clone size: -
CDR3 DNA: TGTGCCAGCAGCCCCGGACAGTTCTATGGCTACACCTTC
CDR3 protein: CASSPGQFYGYTF

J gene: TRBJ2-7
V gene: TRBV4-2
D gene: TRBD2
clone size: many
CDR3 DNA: TGTGCCAGCAGCCAAGATACGCTAGCGGGGACCTACGAGCAGTACTTC
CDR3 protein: CASSQDTLAGTYEQYF

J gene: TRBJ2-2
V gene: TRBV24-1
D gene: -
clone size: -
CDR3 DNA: TGTGCCACCAGTGGGACCGCCCCGAGCACCGGGGAGCTGTTTTTT
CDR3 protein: CATSGTAPSTGELFF

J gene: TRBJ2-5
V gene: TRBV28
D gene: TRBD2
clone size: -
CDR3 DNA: TGTGCCAGCAGTTCCCACACTGCTAGCGGCCAAGAGACCCAGTACTTC
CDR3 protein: CASSSHTASGQETQYF

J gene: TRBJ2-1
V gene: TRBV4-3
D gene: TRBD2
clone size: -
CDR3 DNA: TGCGCCAGCAGCCAGCTGACTAGCGGGAGAGGCGATGAGCAGTTCTTC
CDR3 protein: CASSQLTSGRGDEQFF

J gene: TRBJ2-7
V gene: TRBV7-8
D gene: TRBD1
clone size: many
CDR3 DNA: TGTGCCAGCAGCTTATCCGGGACAGCCTACGAGCAGTACTTC
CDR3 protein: CASSLSGTAYEQYF